Reported below is one T cell receptor (beta chain). The data belong to a study of blood T cell repertoires in COVID-19. Study information: Whether acute or convalescent, the COVID-19 samples came from the United States, Italy and Spain. The analysed material was cDNA or gDNA that came from T cells, B-cell-depleted T cells, or PBMCs.

The germline CDR1 and CDR2 sequences are MNHEY and SVGAGI. The CDR3 length is 15 residues. Deletions cut 0 bases from V and 1 base from J, with 9 bases between. The authors' processing: Quantification of nucleated cells was approximated via reference gene primer amplification. Repertoires were generated with immunoSEQ multiplex PCR, while TCRdb's copy carries only in-frame clones and drops some. V and J calls and clone size are those listed in that table; D and trimming were worked out from the DNA. Of over 100,000 clones listed, 86% were seen once; the top ten hold about 4.5%. The source material was peripheral blood. This sequence originates from a middle-aged man with acute or convalescent COVID-19. This rearrangement joins TRBV6-5 to TRBJ1-2; D call uncertain. This CDR3 reads CASSYSRIHNYGYTF. The DNA of the CDR3 is TGTGCCAGCAGTTACTCCAGGATTCATAACTATGGCTACACCTTC.